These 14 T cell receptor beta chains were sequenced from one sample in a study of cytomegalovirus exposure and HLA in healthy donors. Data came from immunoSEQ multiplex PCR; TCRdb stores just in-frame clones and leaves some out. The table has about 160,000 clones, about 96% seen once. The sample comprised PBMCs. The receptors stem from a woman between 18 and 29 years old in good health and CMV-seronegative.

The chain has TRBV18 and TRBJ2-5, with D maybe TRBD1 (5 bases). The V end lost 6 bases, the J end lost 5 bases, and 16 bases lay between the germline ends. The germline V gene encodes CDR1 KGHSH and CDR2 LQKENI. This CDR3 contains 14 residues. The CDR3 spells CASSPKRGEETQYF. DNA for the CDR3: TGTGCCAGCTCGCCTAAAAGGGGCGAGGAGACCCAGTACTTC.

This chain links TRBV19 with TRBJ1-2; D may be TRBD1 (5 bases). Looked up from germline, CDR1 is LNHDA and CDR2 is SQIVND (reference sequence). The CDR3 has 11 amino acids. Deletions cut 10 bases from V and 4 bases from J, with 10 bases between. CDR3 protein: CATGGFYGYTF. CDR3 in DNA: TGTGCCACCGGGGGATTCTATGGCTACACCTTC.

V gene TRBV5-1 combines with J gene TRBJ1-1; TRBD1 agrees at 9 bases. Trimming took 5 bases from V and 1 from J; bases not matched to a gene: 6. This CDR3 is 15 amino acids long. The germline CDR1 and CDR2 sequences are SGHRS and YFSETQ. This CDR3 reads CASRQQGAQNTEAFF. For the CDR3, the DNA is TGCGCCAGCAGGCAACAGGGGGCCCAGAACACTGAAGCTTTCTTT.

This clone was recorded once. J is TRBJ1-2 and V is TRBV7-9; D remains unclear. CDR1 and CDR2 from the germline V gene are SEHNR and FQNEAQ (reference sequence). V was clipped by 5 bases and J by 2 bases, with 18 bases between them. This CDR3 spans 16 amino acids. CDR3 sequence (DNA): TGTGCCAGCAGCGAGATACTGAGCACCATGAACTATGGCTACACCTTC. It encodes CASSEILSTMNYGYTF.

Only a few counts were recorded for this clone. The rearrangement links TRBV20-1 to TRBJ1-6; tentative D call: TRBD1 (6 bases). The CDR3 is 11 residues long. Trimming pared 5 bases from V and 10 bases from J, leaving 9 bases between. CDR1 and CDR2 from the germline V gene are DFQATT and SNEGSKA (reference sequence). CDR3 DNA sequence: TGCAGTGCTGCAGGGGACTCACCCCTCCACTTT. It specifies CSAAGDSPLHF.

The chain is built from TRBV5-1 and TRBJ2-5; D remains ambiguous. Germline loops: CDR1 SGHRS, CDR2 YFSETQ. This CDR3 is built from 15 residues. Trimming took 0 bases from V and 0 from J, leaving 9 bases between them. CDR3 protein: CASSLESGYQETQYF. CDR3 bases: TGCGCCAGCAGCTTGGAGTCCGGGTACCAAGAGACCCAGTACTTC.

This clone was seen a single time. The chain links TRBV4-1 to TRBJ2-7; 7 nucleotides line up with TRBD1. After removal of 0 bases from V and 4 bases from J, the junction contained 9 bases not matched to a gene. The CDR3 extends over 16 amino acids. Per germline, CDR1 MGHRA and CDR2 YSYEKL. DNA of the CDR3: TGCGCCAGCAGCCAAGATCTGGCAGGGGGTTTTTACGAGCAGTACTTC. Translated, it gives CASSQDLAGGFYEQYF.

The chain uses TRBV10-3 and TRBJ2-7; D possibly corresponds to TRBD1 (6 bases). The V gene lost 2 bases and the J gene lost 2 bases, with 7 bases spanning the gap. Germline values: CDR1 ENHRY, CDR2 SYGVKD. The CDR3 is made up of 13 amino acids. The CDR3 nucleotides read TGTGCCATCAGTGAGGGGACACCCTACGAGCAGTACTTC. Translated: CAISEGTPYEQYF.

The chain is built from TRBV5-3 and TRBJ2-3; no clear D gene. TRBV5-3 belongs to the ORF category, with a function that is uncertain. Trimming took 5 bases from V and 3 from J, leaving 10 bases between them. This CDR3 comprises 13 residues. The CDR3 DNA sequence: TGTGCCAGAAGTTTAGAGCTAACAGATACGCAGTATTTT. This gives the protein CARSLELTDTQYF.

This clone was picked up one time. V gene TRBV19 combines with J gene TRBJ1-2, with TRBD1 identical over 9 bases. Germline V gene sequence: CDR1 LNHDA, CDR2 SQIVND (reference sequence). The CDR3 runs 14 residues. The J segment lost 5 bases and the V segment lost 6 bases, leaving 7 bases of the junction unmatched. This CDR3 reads CASSPGTGFYGYTF. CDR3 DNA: TGTGCCAGTAGCCCCGGGACAGGGTTTTATGGCTACACCTTC.

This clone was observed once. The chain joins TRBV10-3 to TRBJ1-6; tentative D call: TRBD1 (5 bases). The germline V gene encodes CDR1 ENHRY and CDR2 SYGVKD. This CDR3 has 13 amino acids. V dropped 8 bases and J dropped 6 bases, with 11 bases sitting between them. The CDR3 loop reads CAISGQINSPLHF. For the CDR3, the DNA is TGTGCCATCTCAGGGCAGATTAATTCACCCCTCCACTTT.

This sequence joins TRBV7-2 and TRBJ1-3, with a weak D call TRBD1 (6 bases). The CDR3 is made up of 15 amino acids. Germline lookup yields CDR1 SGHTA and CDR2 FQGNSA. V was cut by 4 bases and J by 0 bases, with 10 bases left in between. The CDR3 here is CASSSDSGSGNTIYF. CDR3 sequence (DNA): TGTGCCAGCAGCTCGGACAGTGGCTCTGGAAACACCATATATTTT.

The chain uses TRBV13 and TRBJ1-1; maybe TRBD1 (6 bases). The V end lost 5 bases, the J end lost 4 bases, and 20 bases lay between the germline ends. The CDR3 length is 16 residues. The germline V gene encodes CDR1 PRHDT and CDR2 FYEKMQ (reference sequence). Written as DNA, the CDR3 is TGTGCCAGCAGCAAGCCCTACAGGGAAAGGGGCACTGAAGCTTTCTTT. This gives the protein CASSKPYRERGTEAFF.

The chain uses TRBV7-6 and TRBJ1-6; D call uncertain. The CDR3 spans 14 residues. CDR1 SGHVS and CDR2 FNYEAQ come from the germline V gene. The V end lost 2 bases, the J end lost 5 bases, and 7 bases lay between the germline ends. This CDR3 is CASSLLPDNSPLHF. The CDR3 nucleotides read TGTGCCAGCAGCTTACTGCCGGATAATTCACCCCTCCACTTT.